This T cell receptor beta chain was documented in a study of regulatory and conventional T cells in RAG deficiency. Study-level points and caveats: RAG-deficient patients showed markedly lower Shannon entropy and higher Simpson indices than control T-cell subsets. Omenn CD25-high CD127-low cells may be activated cells, not true Tregs. Patient subsets had shorter CDR3s; Omenn Treg-Tconv overlap exceeded 85%.

Conventional CD4+ T cells were sorted from blood as CD25-low CD127-high cells. Concerning this clone itself: Its antigen is still unknown.

TCRdb keeps only in-frame clones here, not all; method: immunoSEQ multiplex PCR. The sample lists some 8,800 clones; around 94% were seen once. With 2 bases clipped from V and 7 bases from J, the junction kept 1 base outside the gene matches. The CDR3 totals 12 residues. Germline assignment: CDR1 ENHRY and CDR2 SYGVKD. The sequence was collected from a human donor with RAG deficiency presenting as severe combined immunodeficiency. Sequencing used CD4+ effector T cells sorted from blood. This rearrangement joins TRBV10-3 to TRBJ1-1, with TRBD1 matching 7 bases. CDR3 residues: CAISETGDEAFF. CDR3 bases: TGTGCCATCAGTGAGACAGGGGATGAAGCTTTCTTT.